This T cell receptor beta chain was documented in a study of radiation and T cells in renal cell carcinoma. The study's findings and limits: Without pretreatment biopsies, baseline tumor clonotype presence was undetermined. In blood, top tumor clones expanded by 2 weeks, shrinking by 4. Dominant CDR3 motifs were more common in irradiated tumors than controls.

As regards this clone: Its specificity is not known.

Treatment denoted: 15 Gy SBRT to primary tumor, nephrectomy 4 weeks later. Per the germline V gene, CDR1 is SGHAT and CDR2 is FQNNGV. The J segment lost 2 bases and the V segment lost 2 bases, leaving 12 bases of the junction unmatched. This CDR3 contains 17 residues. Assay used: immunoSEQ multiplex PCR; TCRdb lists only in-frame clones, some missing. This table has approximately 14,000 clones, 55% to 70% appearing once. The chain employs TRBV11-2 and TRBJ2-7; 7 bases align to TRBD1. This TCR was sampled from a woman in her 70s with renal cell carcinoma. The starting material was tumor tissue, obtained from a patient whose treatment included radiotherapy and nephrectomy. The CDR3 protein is CASSLLRGNYETYEQYF. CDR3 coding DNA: TGTGCCAGCAGCTTACTCAGGGGGAACTATGAAACCTACGAGCAGTACTTC.